These T cell receptor beta chains were read from a single sample in a study of breast tumors, draining lymph nodes, adjacent tissues. TCRdb re-analysed the multiplex PCR reads in MiXCR, keeping a single row per CDR3 protein. The table records roughly 100,000 distinct CDR3 sequences, less than 40% of them present only once. Material: axillary lymph node tissue. Source of these receptors: a female donor with breast cancer. Some clones in this sample may be carry-over from other donors' samples. CDR3s include the opening cysteine and the closing phenylalanine or tryptophan. The D gene is left open where the match is weak. Clone size is stated in some rows and not others, as once, few, many or a class when expanded.

j_call v_call clone_size d_call cdr3_aa cdr3_nt
TRBJ2-7 TRBV4-2 - TRBD2 CASSQSGLAGPYEQYF TGTGCCAGCAGCCAATCAGGACTAGCGGGCCCCTACGAGCAGTACTTC
TRBJ1-6 TRBV6-1 many TRBD1 CASSELGTGATPLHF TGTGCCAGCAGTGAGTTGGGGACAGGAGCTACACCCCTCCACTTT
TRBJ1-5 TRBV7-2 many - CASSSPGLNQPQHF TGTGCCAGCAGCTCACCGGGGCTCAATCAGCCCCAGCATTTT
TRBJ2-5 TRBV7-9 few TRBD2 CASSHLRAGEETQYF TGTGCCAGCAGCCACTTACGGGCGGGGGAAGAGACCCAGTACTTC
TRBJ2-6 TRBV27 - - CASSIEGRTSPSGANVLTF TGTGCCAGCAGTATAGAGGGGAGGACAAGTCCCTCTGGGGCCAACGTCCTGACTTTC
TRBJ1-5 TRBV12-3/TRBV12-4 many TRBD1 CASSGTGSNQPQHF TGTGCCAGCAGTGGGACAGGGAGCAATCAGCCCCAGCATTTT
TRBJ2-3 TRBV20-1 - - CSARNGGPDAQYF TGCAGCGCTAGAAACGGGGGCCCTGATGCGCAGTATTTT
TRBJ2-7 TRBV28 many TRBD2 CASSLYLRLAGGPNEQYF TGTGCCAGCAGTTTATATTTGCGACTAGCGGGAGGGCCAAACGAGCAGTACTTC
TRBJ1-2 TRBV6-1 many - CASSVRTYGYTF TGTGCCAGCAGTGTCCGTACCTATGGCTACACCTTC
TRBJ1-2 TRBV30 many - CAWSPRAPIGTIYGYTF TGTGCCTGGAGTCCCCGTGCTCCTATCGGGACCATCTATGGCTACACCTTC
TRBJ2-7 TRBV20-1 many - CSARGYDYYEQYF TGCAGTGCTAGGGGGTACGACTACTACGAGCAGTACTTC
TRBJ2-5 TRBV20-1 - - CSASSSYF TGCAGTGCTAGTTCCTCATACTTC
TRBJ1-3 TRBV19 many - CASSIADLPGNTIYF TGTGCCAGTAGTATAGCGGACCTACCGGGAAACACCATATATTTT
TRBJ2-3 TRBV27 - - CASSLWAGDPDTQYF TGTGCCAGCAGTTTATGGGCAGGGGACCCAGATACGCAGTATTTT
TRBJ1-6 TRBV7-9 many - CASSWDRTSLIGSPLHF TGTGCCAGCAGCTGGGATAGGACTTCGTTGATAGGTTCACCCCTCCACTTT
TRBJ2-1 TRBV15 - - CATSRDTGVEQFF TGTGCCACCAGCAGAGATACCGGCGTTGAGCAGTTCTTC
TRBJ2-7 TRBV12-3/TRBV12-4 many - CASSKSYEQYF TGTGCCAGCAGCAAATCCTACGAGCAGTACTTC
TRBJ2-3 TRBV20-1 - - CSASGTTRNEQYF TGCAGTGCGTCCGGGACCACCCGGAATGAGCAGTATTTT
TRBJ2-2 TRBV15 - - CATSRGDTGELFF TGTGCCACCAGCAGAGGAGACACCGGGGAGCTGTTTTTT
TRBJ1-2 TRBV28 - - CASSFEGGPGDGCTF TGTGCCAGCAGTTTCGAGGGAGGGCCCGGTGACGGCTGCACCTTC
TRBJ2-6 TRBV7-2 many TRBD1 CASSFQGAGGANVLTF TGTGCCAGCAGCTTTCAGGGGGCGGGAGGGGCCAACGTCCTGACTTTC
TRBJ2-7 TRBV19 many - CASSIGGTPGVYEQYF TGTGCCAGTAGTATTGGTGGGACCCCAGGAGTCTACGAGCAGTACTTC
TRBJ2-5 TRBV11-3 many - CASSLGVGGQETQYF TGTGCCAGCAGCTTGGGGGTGGGGGGCCAAGAGACCCAGTACTTC
TRBJ2-5 TRBV29-1 many - CSVRGGEETQYF TGCAGCGTTAGGGGGGGGGAAGAGACCCAGTACTTC
TRBJ2-1 TRBV7-9 many TRBD1 CASSSRPGTAANEQFF TGTGCCAGCAGCTCGAGACCCGGGACAGCGGCTAATGAGCAGTTCTTC
TRBJ1-6 TRBV7-3 many - CASSLGGLGNSPLHF TGTGCCAGCAGCTTAGGGGGGCTGGGTAATTCACCCCTCCACTTT
TRBJ2-5 TRBV10-3 many - CAIRRQAQETQYF TGTGCCATCAGGAGGCAGGCCCAAGAGACCCAGTACTTC
TRBJ2-7 TRBV30 many - CAWSPGSSYEQYF TGTGCCTGGTCTCCGGGGAGCTCCTACGAGCAGTACTTC
TRBJ1-3 TRBV25-1 - - CASSGQILNSGSTIYF TGTGCCAGCAGTGGCCAAATTCTGAACTCTGGAAGCACCATATATTTT
TRBJ1-1 TRBV20-1 few - CSAIPTVGTEAFF TGCAGTGCTATACCCACGGTTGGCACTGAAGCTTTCTTT
TRBJ2-2 TRBV29-1 - TRBD1 CSALRQGADTGELFF TGCAGCGCCCTTCGACAGGGGGCGGACACCGGGGAGCTGTTTTTT
TRBJ1-5 TRBV12-5 many - CASGLYGRVGNQPQHF TGTGCTAGTGGTTTGTACGGGCGCGTCGGCAATCAGCCCCAGCATTTT
TRBJ2-1 TRBV30 many - CAWGPEQFF TGTGCCTGGGGTCCCGAGCAGTTCTTC
TRBJ2-1 TRBV7-3 many TRBD2 CASSTGTSGNEQFF TGTGCCAGCAGCACTGGGACTAGTGGCAATGAGCAGTTCTTC
TRBJ1-2 TRBV10-3 many - CAIRAGQTNYGYTF TGTGCCATCAGGGCTGGACAGACTAACTATGGCTACACCTTC
TRBJ1-5 TRBV6-6 - TRBD1 CASTSWQGGQPQHF TGTGCCAGCACTTCGTGGCAGGGGGGGCAGCCCCAGCATTTT
TRBJ2-7 TRBV20-1 once TRBD1 CSARDRGVFSEQYF TGCAGTGCTCGGGACAGGGGAGTGTTCTCCGAGCAGTACTTC
TRBJ2-7 TRBV7-9 many - CASSPHPRAYEQYF TGTGCCAGCAGCCCTCATCCCAGAGCCTACGAGCAGTACTTC
TRBJ2-6 TRBV10-3 many TRBD1 CATGTGVSSGANVLTF TGTGCCACGGGGACAGGGGTCTCCTCTGGGGCCAACGTCCTGACTTTC
TRBJ1-3 TRBV19 many TRBD1 CASSMAGTASGNTIYF TGTGCCAGTAGTATGGCAGGGACAGCCTCTGGAAACACCATATATTTT